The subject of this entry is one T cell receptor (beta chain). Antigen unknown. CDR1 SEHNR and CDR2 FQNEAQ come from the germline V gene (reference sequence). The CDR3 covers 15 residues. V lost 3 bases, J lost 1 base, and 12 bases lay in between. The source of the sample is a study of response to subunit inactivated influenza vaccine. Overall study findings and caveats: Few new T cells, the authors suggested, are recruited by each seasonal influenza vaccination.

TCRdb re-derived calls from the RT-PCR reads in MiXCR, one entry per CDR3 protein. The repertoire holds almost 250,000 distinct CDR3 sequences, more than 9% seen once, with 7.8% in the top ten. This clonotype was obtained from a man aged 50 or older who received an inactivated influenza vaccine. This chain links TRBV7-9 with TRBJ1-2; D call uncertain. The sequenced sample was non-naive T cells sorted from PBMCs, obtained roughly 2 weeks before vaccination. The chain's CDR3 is CASSFPLAGNYGYTF. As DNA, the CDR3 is TGTGCCAGCAGCTTCCCGCTGGCGGGTAACTATGGCTACACCTTC.